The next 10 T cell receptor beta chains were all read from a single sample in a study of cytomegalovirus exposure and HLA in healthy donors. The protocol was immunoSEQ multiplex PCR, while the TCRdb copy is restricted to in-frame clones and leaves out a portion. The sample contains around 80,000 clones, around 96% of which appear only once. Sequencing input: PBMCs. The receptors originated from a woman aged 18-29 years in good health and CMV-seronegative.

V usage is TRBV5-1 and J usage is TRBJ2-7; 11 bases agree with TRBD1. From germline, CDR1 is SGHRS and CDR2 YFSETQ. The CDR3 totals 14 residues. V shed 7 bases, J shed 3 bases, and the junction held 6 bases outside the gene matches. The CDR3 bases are TGCGCCAGCGGGACAGGGGGGACTCGCTACGAGCAGTACTTC. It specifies CASGTGGTRYEQYF.

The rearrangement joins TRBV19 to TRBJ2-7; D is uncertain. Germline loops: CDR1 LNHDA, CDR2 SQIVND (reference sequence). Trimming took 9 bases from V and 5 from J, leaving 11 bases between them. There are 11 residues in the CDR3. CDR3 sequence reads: CASVYAHEQYF. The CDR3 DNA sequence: TGTGCCAGCGTCTATGCCCACGAGCAGTACTTC.

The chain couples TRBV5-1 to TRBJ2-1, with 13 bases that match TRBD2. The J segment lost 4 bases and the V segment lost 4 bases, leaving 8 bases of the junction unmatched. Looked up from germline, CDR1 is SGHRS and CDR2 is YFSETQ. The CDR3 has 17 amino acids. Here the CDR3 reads CASSPKLAGGFYNEQFF. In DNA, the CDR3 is TGCGCCAGCAGCCCTAAACTAGCGGGAGGGTTTTACAATGAGCAGTTCTTC.

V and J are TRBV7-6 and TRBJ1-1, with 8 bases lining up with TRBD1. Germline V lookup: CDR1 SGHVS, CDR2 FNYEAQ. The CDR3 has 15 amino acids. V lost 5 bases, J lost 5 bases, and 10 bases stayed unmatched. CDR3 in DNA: TGTGCCAGCAGCCTACAGACAGGGGCGAAAACTGAAGCTTTCTTT. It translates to CASSLQTGAKTEAFF.

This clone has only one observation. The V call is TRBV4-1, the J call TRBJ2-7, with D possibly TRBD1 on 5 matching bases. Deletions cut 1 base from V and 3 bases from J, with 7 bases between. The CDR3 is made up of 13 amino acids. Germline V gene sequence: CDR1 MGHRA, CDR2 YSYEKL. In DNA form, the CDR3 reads TGCGCCAGCAGCCAAGTTCAGGGCTACGAGCAGTACTTC. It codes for CASSQVQGYEQYF.

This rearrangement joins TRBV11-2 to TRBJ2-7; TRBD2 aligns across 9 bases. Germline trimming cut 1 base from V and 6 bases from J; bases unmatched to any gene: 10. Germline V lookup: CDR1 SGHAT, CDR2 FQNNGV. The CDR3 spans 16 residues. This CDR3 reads CASSLGVAGVSGEQYF. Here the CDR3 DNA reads TGTGCCAGCAGCTTAGGGGTAGCGGGAGTTTCAGGCGAGCAGTACTTC.

Written as DNA, the CDR3 is TGTGCCAGCAGTTCATGGGCTAGCGGGAGTCAAGATACGCAGTATTTT. It encodes CASSSWASGSQDTQYF. This chain uses TRBV7-9 with TRBJ2-3; 10 bases map to TRBD2. In germline, CDR1 is SEHNR, CDR2 FQNEAQ (reference sequence). V shed 6 bases and J 5 bases; nucleotides not matched to a gene: 11. CDR3 length equals 16 residues.

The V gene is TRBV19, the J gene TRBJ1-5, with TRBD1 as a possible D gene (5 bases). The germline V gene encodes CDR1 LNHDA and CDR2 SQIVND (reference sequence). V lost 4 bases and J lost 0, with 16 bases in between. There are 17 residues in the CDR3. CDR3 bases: TGTGCCAGTAGTAAACAGGTCTTCGGTTATAGCAATCAGCCCCAGCATTTT. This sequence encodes CASSKQVFGYSNQPQHF.

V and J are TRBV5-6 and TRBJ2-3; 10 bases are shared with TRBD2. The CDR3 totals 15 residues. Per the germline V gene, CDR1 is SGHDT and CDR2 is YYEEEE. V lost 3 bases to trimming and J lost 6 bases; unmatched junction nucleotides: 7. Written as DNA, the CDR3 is TGTGCCAGCAGCTCGGAGCGGGAGGGCCAGGATACGCAGTATTTT. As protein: CASSSEREGQDTQYF.

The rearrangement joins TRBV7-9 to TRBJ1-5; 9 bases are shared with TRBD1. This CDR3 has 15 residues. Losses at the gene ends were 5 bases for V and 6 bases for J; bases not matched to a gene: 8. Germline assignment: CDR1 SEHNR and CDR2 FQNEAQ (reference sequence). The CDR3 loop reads CASSPGTGLSQPQHF. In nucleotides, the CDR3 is TGTGCCAGCAGCCCCGGGACAGGGTTGAGTCAGCCCCAGCATTTT.